A selection of T cell receptor beta chains follows, all from one sample in a study of blood T cell repertoires in COVID-19. The data were produced by immunoSEQ multiplex PCR, yet TCRdb's version contains in-frame clones alone and is incomplete. The data show about 82,000 clones, about four fifths seen once. Sequencing was carried out using peripheral blood. These receptors all stem from a man aged 50 to 59 with active or convalescent COVID-19. CDR3s include the opening cysteine and the closing phenylalanine or tryptophan. The order of the fields is V gene, D gene, J gene, clone size, CDR3 protein, CDR3 DNA. The D gene is left open where the match is weak. A row's size may be missing; if present it is once, few, many or a size class.

V gene: TRBV10-3
D gene: NA
J gene: TRBJ2-5
clone size: NA
CDR3 protein: CAISETLGGAQETQYF
CDR3 DNA: TGTGCCATCAGTGAGACCCTGGGGGGGGCCCAAGAGACCCAGTACTTC

V gene: TRBV3-1/TRBV3-2
D gene: TRBD2
J gene: TRBJ2-2
clone size: NA
CDR3 protein: CASSHLLAGGNTGELFF
CDR3 DNA: TGTGCCAGCAGCCACCTTCTAGCGGGGGGAAACACCGGGGAGCTGTTTTTT

V gene: TRBV24-1
D gene: TRBD1
J gene: TRBJ1-5
clone size: NA
CDR3 protein: CATAGDSYQPQHF
CDR3 DNA: TGTGCCACCGCCGGGGACAGCTATCAGCCCCAGCATTTT

V gene: TRBV2
D gene: TRBD2
J gene: TRBJ2-1
clone size: few
CDR3 protein: CASKGDSGGYNEQFF
CDR3 DNA: TGTGCCAGCAAAGGGGACAGCGGGGGGTACAATGAGCAGTTCTTC

V gene: TRBV10-1
D gene: NA
J gene: TRBJ1-1
clone size: NA
CDR3 protein: CASSDWDKNTEAFF
CDR3 DNA: TGCGCCAGCAGTGATTGGGACAAGAACACTGAAGCTTTCTTT

V gene: TRBV6-4
D gene: NA
J gene: TRBJ2-1
clone size: NA
CDR3 protein: CASSTQGGANEQFF
CDR3 DNA: TGTGCCAGCAGTACACAGGGGGGGGCCAATGAGCAGTTCTTC

V gene: TRBV24-1
D gene: TRBD2
J gene: TRBJ2-5
clone size: NA
CDR3 protein: CATSDFGASGGAMETQYF
CDR3 DNA: TGTGCCACCAGTGATTTCGGGGCTAGCGGGGGGGCGATGGAGACCCAGTACTTC

V gene: TRBV19
D gene: TRBD1
J gene: TRBJ1-5
clone size: NA
CDR3 protein: CASKGGLNQPQHF
CDR3 DNA: TGTGCCAGTAAAGGGGGCCTAAATCAGCCCCAGCATTTT

V gene: TRBV24-1
D gene: TRBD1
J gene: TRBJ2-7
clone size: NA
CDR3 protein: CATKEGQGDPYEQYF
CDR3 DNA: TGTGCCACCAAAGAAGGACAGGGGGATCCCTACGAGCAGTACTTC

V gene: TRBV24-1
D gene: TRBD1
J gene: TRBJ1-2
clone size: NA
CDR3 protein: CATSDPTGTGNGYTF
CDR3 DNA: TGTGCCACCAGTGATCCAACCGGGACAGGGAATGGCTACACCTTC

V gene: TRBV5-4
D gene: TRBD1
J gene: TRBJ2-1
clone size: NA
CDR3 protein: CASSNKGGDEQFF
CDR3 DNA: TGTGCCAGCAGCAACAAAGGGGGCGATGAGCAGTTCTTC

V gene: TRBV2
D gene: TRBD1
J gene: TRBJ2-3
clone size: NA
CDR3 protein: CASNWAGGVDTQYF
CDR3 DNA: TGTGCCAGCAATTGGGCAGGGGGCGTAGATACGCAGTATTTT

V gene: TRBV14
D gene: NA
J gene: TRBJ2-6
clone size: NA
CDR3 protein: CASSQMGLSSGANVLTF
CDR3 DNA: TGTGCCAGCAGCCAAATGGGACTGTCCTCTGGGGCCAACGTCCTGACTTTC

V gene: TRBV7-9
D gene: NA
J gene: TRBJ1-6
clone size: NA
CDR3 protein: CASSLNRESGSPLHF
CDR3 DNA: TGTGCCAGCAGCTTAAACAGGGAATCGGGTTCACCCCTCCACTTT

V gene: TRBV5-1
D gene: TRBD2
J gene: TRBJ2-1
clone size: NA
CDR3 protein: CASRQSGGSGNEQFF
CDR3 DNA: TGCGCCAGCAGACAAAGCGGGGGGTCTGGGAATGAGCAGTTCTTC

V gene: TRBV9
D gene: TRBD1
J gene: TRBJ1-6
clone size: NA
CDR3 protein: CASSADTGDSPLHF
CDR3 DNA: TGTGCCAGCAGCGCAGATACAGGGGATTCACCCCTCCACTTT

V gene: TRBV18
D gene: TRBD1
J gene: TRBJ1-1
clone size: NA
CDR3 protein: CASSVRDRNTEAFF
CDR3 DNA: TGTGCCAGCTCAGTCCGGGACAGGAACACTGAAGCTTTCTTT

V gene: TRBV6-6
D gene: NA
J gene: TRBJ2-3
clone size: NA
CDR3 protein: CASSPSTDTQYF
CDR3 DNA: TGTGCCAGCAGCCCTAGCACAGATACGCAGTATTTT

V gene: TRBV10-1
D gene: TRBD1
J gene: TRBJ2-6
clone size: NA
CDR3 protein: CASSEAGGSGANVLTF
CDR3 DNA: TGCGCCAGCAGTGAGGCAGGGGGCTCTGGGGCCAACGTCCTGACTTTC

V gene: TRBV6-5
D gene: NA
J gene: TRBJ1-2
clone size: NA
CDR3 protein: CASTQGSFGYTF
CDR3 DNA: TGTGCCAGCACTCAGGGGTCCTTCGGCTACACCTTC

V gene: TRBV10-3
D gene: TRBD2
J gene: TRBJ2-7
clone size: NA
CDR3 protein: CAISDPGTSDSYEQYF
CDR3 DNA: TGTGCCATCAGTGACCCCGGGACTAGCGACTCCTACGAGCAGTACTTC

V gene: TRBV7-9
D gene: TRBD2
J gene: TRBJ2-6
clone size: NA
CDR3 protein: CASSPAGVSSGANVLTF
CDR3 DNA: TGTGCCAGCAGCCCAGCGGGGGTGAGCTCTGGGGCCAACGTCCTGACTTTC

V gene: TRBV12-3/TRBV12-4
D gene: NA
J gene: TRBJ1-1
clone size: NA
CDR3 protein: CASSLGEGTEAFF
CDR3 DNA: TGTGCCAGCAGTCTCGGGGAGGGCACTGAAGCTTTCTTT

V gene: TRBV6-5
D gene: NA
J gene: TRBJ1-5
clone size: NA
CDR3 protein: CASSPSPGDNQPQHF
CDR3 DNA: TGTGCCAGCAGTCCGTCACCGGGAGACAATCAGCCCCAGCATTTT

V gene: TRBV4-1
D gene: NA
J gene: TRBJ1-5
clone size: few
CDR3 protein: CASSHATGNQPQHF
CDR3 DNA: TGCGCCAGCAGCCATGCTACGGGCAATCAGCCCCAGCATTTT

V gene: TRBV7-2
D gene: NA
J gene: TRBJ2-1
clone size: NA
CDR3 protein: CASSAGTHNEQFF
CDR3 DNA: TGTGCCAGCAGCGCCGGGACACACAATGAGCAGTTCTTC

V gene: TRBV10-2
D gene: TRBD1
J gene: TRBJ1-5
clone size: NA
CDR3 protein: CASWDRGHQPQHF
CDR3 DNA: TGCGCCAGCTGGGACAGGGGGCATCAGCCCCAGCATTTT

V gene: TRBV2
D gene: TRBD1
J gene: TRBJ2-1
clone size: NA
CDR3 protein: CASSEQGENNEQFF
CDR3 DNA: TGTGCCAGCAGTGAACAGGGGGAAAACAATGAGCAGTTCTTC

V gene: TRBV19
D gene: TRBD1
J gene: TRBJ1-2
clone size: NA
CDR3 protein: CATYRQGALGGYTF
CDR3 DNA: TGTGCCACCTACAGACAGGGGGCTCTTGGAGGCTACACCTTC

V gene: TRBV15
D gene: TRBD1
J gene: TRBJ2-5
clone size: NA
CDR3 protein: CATSYGTAQETQYF
CDR3 DNA: TGTGCCACCAGCTATGGGACAGCTCAAGAGACCCAGTACTTC

V gene: TRBV5-1
D gene: NA
J gene: TRBJ1-5
clone size: NA
CDR3 protein: CASSLLSGSNQPQHF
CDR3 DNA: TGCGCCAGCAGCTTGTTATCAGGGAGCAATCAGCCCCAGCATTTT

V gene: TRBV4-1
D gene: NA
J gene: TRBJ1-5
clone size: NA
CDR3 protein: CASSQDMQNSNQPQHF
CDR3 DNA: TGCGCCAGCAGCCAAGATATGCAGAATAGCAATCAGCCCCAGCATTTT

V gene: TRBV5-5
D gene: NA
J gene: TRBJ1-5
clone size: NA
CDR3 protein: CASSWIEDQPQHF
CDR3 DNA: TGTGCCAGCAGCTGGATAGAGGATCAGCCCCAGCATTTT

V gene: TRBV3-1/TRBV3-2
D gene: NA
J gene: TRBJ1-2
clone size: few
CDR3 protein: CASSQSGGYTF
CDR3 DNA: TGTGCCAGCAGCCAAAGCGGAGGCTACACCTTC

V gene: TRBV7-2
D gene: TRBD2
J gene: TRBJ2-5
clone size: NA
CDR3 protein: CASSLGAAGVQETQYF
CDR3 DNA: TGTGCCAGCAGCCTGGGGGCAGCGGGGGTCCAAGAGACCCAGTACTTC

V gene: TRBV4-1
D gene: NA
J gene: TRBJ2-5
clone size: NA
CDR3 protein: CASSQEAGWGTQYF
CDR3 DNA: TGCGCCAGCAGCCAAGAGGCAGGGTGGGGGACCCAGTACTTC

V gene: TRBV4-1
D gene: NA
J gene: TRBJ1-4
clone size: NA
CDR3 protein: CASSQRTDATNEKLFF
CDR3 DNA: TGCGCCAGCAGCCAAAGGACAGATGCAACTAATGAAAAACTGTTTTTT

V gene: TRBV29-1
D gene: NA
J gene: TRBJ2-3
clone size: NA
CDR3 protein: CSVGLVGITDTQYF
CDR3 DNA: TGCAGCGTGGGACTCGTAGGGATTACAGATACGCAGTATTTT

V gene: TRBV5-1
D gene: TRBD2
J gene: TRBJ2-2
clone size: NA
CDR3 protein: CASSLGGGPGELFF
CDR3 DNA: TGCGCCAGCAGCTTGGGCGGGGGGCCCGGGGAGCTGTTTTTT

V gene: TRBV19
D gene: NA
J gene: TRBJ1-4
clone size: NA
CDR3 protein: CASSAQGNNEKLFF
CDR3 DNA: TGTGCCAGTAGTGCACAGGGAAATAATGAAAAACTGTTTTTT

V gene: TRBV7-9
D gene: TRBD1
J gene: TRBJ2-2
clone size: few
CDR3 protein: CASSHRTGAGELFF
CDR3 DNA: TGTGCCAGCAGCCACCGGACAGGGGCCGGGGAGCTGTTTTTT

V gene: TRBV15
D gene: TRBD1
J gene: TRBJ1-1
clone size: few
CDR3 protein: CATSRGAGQGQRDTEAFF
CDR3 DNA: TGTGCCACCAGCAGAGGGGCCGGTCAGGGACAGCGAGACACTGAAGCTTTCTTT

V gene: TRBV3-1/TRBV3-2
D gene: NA
J gene: TRBJ2-5
clone size: NA
CDR3 protein: CASSQVGSNETQYF
CDR3 DNA: TGTGCCAGCAGCCAAGTGGGGAGTAATGAGACCCAGTACTTC

V gene: TRBV4-1
D gene: TRBD2
J gene: TRBJ2-3
clone size: NA
CDR3 protein: CASSQAPSGYTDTQYF
CDR3 DNA: TGCGCCAGCAGCCAAGCTCCTAGCGGATACACAGATACGCAGTATTTT

V gene: TRBV27
D gene: TRBD1
J gene: TRBJ2-1
clone size: NA
CDR3 protein: CASSPGGQGRGSYNEQFF
CDR3 DNA: TGTGCCAGCAGCCCGGGGGGACAGGGACGAGGGTCCTACAATGAGCAGTTCTTC

V gene: TRBV28
D gene: TRBD1
J gene: TRBJ2-3
clone size: NA
CDR3 protein: CASRGQGSDTQYF
CDR3 DNA: TGTGCCAGCAGGGGACAGGGGTCAGATACGCAGTATTTT

V gene: TRBV2
D gene: NA
J gene: TRBJ1-3
clone size: few
CDR3 protein: CASRAGTASGNTIYF
CDR3 DNA: TGTGCCAGCAGGGCGGGGACGGCATCTGGAAACACCATATATTTT

V gene: TRBV3-1/TRBV3-2
D gene: NA
J gene: TRBJ1-2
clone size: NA
CDR3 protein: CASSQDFGRETMVFGYTF
CDR3 DNA: TGTGCCAGCAGCCAAGATTTCGGAAGGGAGACGATGGTATTTGGCTACACCTTC

V gene: TRBV7-9
D gene: NA
J gene: TRBJ1-1
clone size: once
CDR3 protein: CASSRSSWEVTEAFF
CDR3 DNA: TGTGCCAGCAGCCGTTCGAGTTGGGAGGTTACTGAAGCTTTCTTT

V gene: TRBV29-1
D gene: NA
J gene: TRBJ2-5
clone size: NA
CDR3 protein: CSVEAGVETQYF
CDR3 DNA: TGCAGCGTTGAGGCCGGGGTTGAGACCCAGTACTTC

V gene: TRBV28
D gene: TRBD1
J gene: TRBJ2-2
clone size: NA
CDR3 protein: CASNTGTANTGELFF
CDR3 DNA: TGTGCCAGCAATACCGGGACAGCGAACACCGGGGAGCTGTTTTTT

V gene: TRBV7-8
D gene: NA
J gene: TRBJ2-5
clone size: few
CDR3 protein: CASSLGRGRETQYF
CDR3 DNA: TGTGCCAGCAGCTTAGGGAGGGGGCGTGAGACCCAGTACTTC

V gene: TRBV29-1
D gene: NA
J gene: TRBJ2-3
clone size: NA
CDR3 protein: CSVVGLITDTQYF
CDR3 DNA: TGCAGCGTCGTGGGACTGATCACAGATACGCAGTATTTT

V gene: TRBV5-1
D gene: NA
J gene: TRBJ2-2
clone size: once
CDR3 protein: CASTLGTSNTGELFF
CDR3 DNA: TGCGCCAGCACCCTTGGGACTTCGAACACCGGGGAGCTGTTTTTT